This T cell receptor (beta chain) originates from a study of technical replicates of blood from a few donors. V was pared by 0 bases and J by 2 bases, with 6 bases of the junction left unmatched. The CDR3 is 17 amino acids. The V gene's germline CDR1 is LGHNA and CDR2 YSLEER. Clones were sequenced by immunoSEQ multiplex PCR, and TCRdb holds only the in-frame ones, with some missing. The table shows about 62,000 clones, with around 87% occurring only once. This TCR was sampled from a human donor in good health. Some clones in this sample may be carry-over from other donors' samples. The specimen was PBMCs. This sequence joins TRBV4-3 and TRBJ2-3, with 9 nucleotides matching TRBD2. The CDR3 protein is CASSQETPSGATDTQYF. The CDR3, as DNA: TGCGCCAGCAGCCAAGAAACTCCTAGCGGGGCCACAGATACGCAGTATTTT.